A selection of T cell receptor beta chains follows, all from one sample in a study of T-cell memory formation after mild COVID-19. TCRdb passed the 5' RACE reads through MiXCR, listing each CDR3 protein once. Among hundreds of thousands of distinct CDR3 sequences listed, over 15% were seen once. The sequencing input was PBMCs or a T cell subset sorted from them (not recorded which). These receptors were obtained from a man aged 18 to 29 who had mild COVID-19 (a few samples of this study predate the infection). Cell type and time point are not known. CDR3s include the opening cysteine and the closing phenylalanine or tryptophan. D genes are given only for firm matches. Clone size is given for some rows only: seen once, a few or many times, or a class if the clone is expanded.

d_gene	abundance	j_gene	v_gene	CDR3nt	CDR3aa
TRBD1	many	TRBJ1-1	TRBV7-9	TGTGCCAGCAGCTTTCTATTTCCCACAGGGGTCTTGCTTGCTTTCTTT	CASSFLFPTGVLLAFF
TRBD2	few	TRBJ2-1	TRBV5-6	TGTGCCAGCAGCAGAAGACTAGCGGGGGGGAGCTCCTACAATGAGCAGTTCTTC	CASSRRLAGGSSYNEQFF
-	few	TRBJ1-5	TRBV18	TGTGCCAGCTCACCTACCGAAAATCAGCCCCAGCATTTT	CASSPTENQPQHF
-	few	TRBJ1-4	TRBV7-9	TGTGCCAGCAGCTTAGTGTCAGCTGAAAAACTGTTTTTT	CASSLVSAEKLFF
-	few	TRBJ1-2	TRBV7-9	TGTGCCAGCAGCTTAGAGGGGGGCATCGATGGCTACACCTTC	CASSLEGGIDGYTF
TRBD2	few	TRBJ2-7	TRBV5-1	TGCGCCAGCTCCACCGGGACTAGCGGGGGGGCCTACGAGCAGTACTTC	CASSTGTSGGAYEQYF
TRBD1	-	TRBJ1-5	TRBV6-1	TGTGCCAGCAGCGCGGGACAGGGGGCCGATCAGCCCCAGCATTTT	CASSAGQGADQPQHF
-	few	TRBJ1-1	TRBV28	TGTGCCAGCTACGCACGGGGGGCAGGTGAAGCTTTCTTT	CASYARGAGEAFF
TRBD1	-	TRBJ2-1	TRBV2	TGTGCCAGCGCCCGGGACAGGGGCGATGAGCAGTTCTTC	CASARDRGDEQFF
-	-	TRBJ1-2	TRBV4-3	TGCGCCAGCAGCCAAGGAGCCCTGGGGGGCTACACCTTC	CASSQGALGGYTF
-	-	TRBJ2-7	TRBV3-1	TGTGCCAGCAGCCCTACAACGGGGCACTCCTACGAGCAGTACTTC	CASSPTTGHSYEQYF
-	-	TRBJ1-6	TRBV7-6	TGTGCCAGCGGCGCCTATAATTCACCCCTCCACTTT	CASGAYNSPLHF
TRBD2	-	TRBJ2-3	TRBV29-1	TGCAGCGTTGAGTTGGCTAGCGGGGGTTTTGTGGATACGCAGTATTTT	CSVELASGGFVDTQYF
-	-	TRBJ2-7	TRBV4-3	TGCGCCAGCAGCCCCGGAGATCTTTTGGGGGAGCAGTACTTC	CASSPGDLLGEQYF
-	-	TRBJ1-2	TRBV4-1	TGCGCCAGCAGCCTCCAGCCGGGGTCCTATGGCTACACCTTC	CASSLQPGSYGYTF
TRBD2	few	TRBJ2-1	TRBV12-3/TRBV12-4	TGTGCCAGCACCCACCCTAGCGGGGTCGAGCAGTTCTTC	CASTHPSGVEQFF
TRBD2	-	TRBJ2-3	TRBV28	TGTGCCAGCAGCCCCCCAACGGGGGGGAGCACAGATACGCAGTATTTT	CASSPPTGGSTDTQYF
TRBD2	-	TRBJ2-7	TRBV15	TGTGCCACCAGCCGCGGGAGGGGGACATCATCCACCTACGAGCAGTACTTC	CATSRGRGTSSTYEQYF
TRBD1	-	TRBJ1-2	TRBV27	TGTGCCACCTCCGACAGGGCCATCGGCTATGGCTACACCTTC	CATSDRAIGYGYTF
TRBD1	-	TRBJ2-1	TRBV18	TGTGCCAGCTCAACAGGACAGGGAAGGTCCCAGCCCTACAATGAGCAGTTCTTC	CASSTGQGRSQPYNEQFF
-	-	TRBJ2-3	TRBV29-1	TGCAGCGTCGCGGAGGGCACAGATACGCAGTATTTT	CSVAEGTDTQYF
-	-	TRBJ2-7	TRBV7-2	TGTGCCAGCAGCTTAGTCCCTTACATCCACGAGCAGTACTTC	CASSLVPYIHEQYF
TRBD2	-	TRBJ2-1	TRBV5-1	TGCGCCAGCAGCATACTAGCGGGGGCCCACAATGAGCAGTTCTTC	CASSILAGAHNEQFF
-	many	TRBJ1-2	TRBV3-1	TGTGCCAGCAGCCGATCGATCGGGGGAGCTAACTATGGCTACACCTTC	CASSRSIGGANYGYTF
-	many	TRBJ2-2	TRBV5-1	TGCGCCAGCAGCAACCCGACCGGGGAGCTGTTTTTT	CASSNPTGELFF
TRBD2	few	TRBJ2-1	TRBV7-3	TGTGCCAGCAGCTTACCGGGGGGGTGGAATGAGCAGTTCTTC	CASSLPGGWNEQFF
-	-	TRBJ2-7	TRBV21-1	TGTGCCAGGTATGGCGGGACCTACGAGCAGTACTTC	CARYGGTYEQYF
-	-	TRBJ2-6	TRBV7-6	TGTGCCAGCAGCAGACGACCCGAGACAGCCGCTCAAGGGGCCAACGTCCTGACTTTC	CASSRRPETAAQGANVLTF
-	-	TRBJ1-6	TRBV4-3	TGCGCCAGCAGCCAAGCGGGCCAGGGCTATTCACCCCTCCACTTT	CASSQAGQGYSPLHF
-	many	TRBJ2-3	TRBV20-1	TGCAGTGCTAGAGGCCCCACAGATACGCAGTATTTT	CSARGPTDTQYF
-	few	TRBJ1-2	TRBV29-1	TGCAGCGTTGTCCCTGTTGGAATTAACTATGGCTACACCTTC	CSVVPVGINYGYTF
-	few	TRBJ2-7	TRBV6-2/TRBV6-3	TGTGCCAGCAGCCAGACTGACTACGAGCAGTACTTC	CASSQTDYEQYF
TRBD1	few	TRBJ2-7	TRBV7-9	TGTGCCAGCAGCCGAGGGACAGGGTTTTCCTACGAGCAGTACTTC	CASSRGTGFSYEQYF
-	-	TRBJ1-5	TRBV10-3	TGTGCCATCAGTGAGTCGAATCCAGGGAACCAGCCCCAGCATTTT	CAISESNPGNQPQHF
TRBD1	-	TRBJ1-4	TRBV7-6	TGTGCCAGCAGCCTGGGACAGGGATATGAAAAACTGTTTTTT	CASSLGQGYEKLFF
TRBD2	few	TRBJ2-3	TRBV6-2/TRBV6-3	TGTGCCAGCAGTTTCCTGACTAGCGGGGCGGATACGCAGTATTTT	CASSFLTSGADTQYF
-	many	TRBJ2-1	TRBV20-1	TGCAGTGCTATCGGGGAGAGCTCCTACAATGAGCAGTTCTTC	CSAIGESSYNEQFF
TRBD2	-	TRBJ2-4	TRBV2	TGTGCCAGCAGTTTTAGCGGGGGGGCAGACATTCAGTACTTC	CASSFSGGADIQYF
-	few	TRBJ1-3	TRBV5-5	TGTGCCAGCAGCCCCGACCAGGGGTCTGGAAACACCATATATTTT	CASSPDQGSGNTIYF
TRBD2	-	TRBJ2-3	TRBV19	TGTGCCAGTAGCGGCGGGGGGTTCACAGATACGCAGTATTTT	CASSGGGFTDTQYF
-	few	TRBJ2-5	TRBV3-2	TGTGCCAGCAGCCAAGCTAGGGACAGGGTAAAAGAGACCCAGTACTTC	CASSQARDRVKETQYF